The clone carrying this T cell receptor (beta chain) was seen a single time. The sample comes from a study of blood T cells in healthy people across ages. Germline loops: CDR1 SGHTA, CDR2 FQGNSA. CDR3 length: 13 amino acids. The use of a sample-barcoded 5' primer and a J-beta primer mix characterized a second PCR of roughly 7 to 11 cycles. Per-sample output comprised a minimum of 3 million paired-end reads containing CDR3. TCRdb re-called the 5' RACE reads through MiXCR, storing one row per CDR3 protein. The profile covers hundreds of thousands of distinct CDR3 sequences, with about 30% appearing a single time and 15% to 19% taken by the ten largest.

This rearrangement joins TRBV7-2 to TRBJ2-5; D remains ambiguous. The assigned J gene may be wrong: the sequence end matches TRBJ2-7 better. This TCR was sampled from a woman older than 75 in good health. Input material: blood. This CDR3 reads CASSSPKSYEQYF. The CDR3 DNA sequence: TGTGCCAGCAGCTCCCCTAAGAGCTACGAGCAGTACTTC.